The clone carrying this TCR beta chain appeared a few times. No antigen is known for it. CDR1 is SGHRS, CDR2 YFSETQ, per germline. The CDR3 runs 14 residues. V lost 4 bases and J lost 2; bases outside the gene matches: 6. These data are taken from a study of beta chain features in type 1 diabetes. Overall study results and limits: Because the template was cDNA, high-expressing cells might be over-represented.

As every portion of the isolated RNA was reverse transcribed, the sequencing read expressed TCRB transcripts. The data were produced by immunoSEQ multiplex PCR, yet TCRdb's version contains in-frame clones alone and is incomplete. The table records about 360,000 clones, 10% to 15% of them present only once. The clonotype was recovered from a young man in good health. The source material was naive CD4+ T cells from blood. The genes are TRBV5-1 and TRBJ2-7, with 7 bases fitting TRBD1. CDR3 nucleotide sequence: TGCGCCAGCAGCCAACGACAGGGTCCCTACGAGCAGTACTTC. Protein product: CASSQRQGPYEQYF.